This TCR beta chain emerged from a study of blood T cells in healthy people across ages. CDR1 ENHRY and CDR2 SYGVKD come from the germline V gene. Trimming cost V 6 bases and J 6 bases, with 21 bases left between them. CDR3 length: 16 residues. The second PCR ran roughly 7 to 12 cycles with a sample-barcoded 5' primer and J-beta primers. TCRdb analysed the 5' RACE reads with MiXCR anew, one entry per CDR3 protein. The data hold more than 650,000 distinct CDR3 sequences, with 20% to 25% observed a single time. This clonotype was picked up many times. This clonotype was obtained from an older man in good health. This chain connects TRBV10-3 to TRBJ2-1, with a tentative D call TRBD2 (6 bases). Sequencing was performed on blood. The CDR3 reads CAISEDYTDYRNEQFF. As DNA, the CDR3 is TGTGCCATCAGCGAAGACTATACGGACTACCGCAATGAGCAGTTCTTC.